This T cell receptor (beta chain) was identified during a study of siplizumab effects on memory and regulatory T cells. General study points: Poor capture below about 10^-5 frequency left most alloreactive clones unmapped to unstimulated subsets. Naive T cells were seemingly more diverse than memory cells, and major contributions to the alloresponse seemed to be made by them.

The germline V and J ends were trimmed by 4 bases and 2 bases, with 13 bases remaining between them. The CDR3 runs 14 residues. Germline V gives CDR1 SGHRS, CDR2 YFSETQ. Data came from immunoSEQ multiplex PCR; TCRdb stores just in-frame clones and leaves some out. The table records 85,000 to 120,000 clones, more than 85% of them present only once. Concerning this clone: Its antigen remains unknown.

This receptor was obtained from a human donor in good health. Sample: CD4+ T cells sorted from blood. The rearrangement joins TRBV5-1 to TRBJ2-7; weak D call: TRBD2 (5 bases). The CDR3 region has the DNA TGCGCCAGCAGCGAGAGGGTAACGACCTACGAGCAGTACTTC. The encoded protein is CASSERVTTYEQYF.